This T cell receptor (beta chain) came from a study of CD8 T cells in Susac syndrome. The CDR3 runs 13 residues. Per germline, CDR1 LNHDA and CDR2 SQIVND (reference sequence). The RNA, about 0.45 to 1 ug, was put through reverse transcription using random hexamers. Via MiXCR, TCRdb re-called the immunoSEQ multiplex PCR reads, giving one row per CDR3 protein. The repertoire has 150,000 to 200,000 distinct CDR3 sequences, about 90% of them found once; the top ten carry about 0.073%. The clonotype originates from a human donor in good health. The chain links TRBV19 to TRBJ2-7, with a possible D match to TRBD1 (6 bases). Material for sequencing was CD4+ T cells from PBMCs. CDR3 DNA: TGTGCGACAAGACAGGTATCCTCCTACGAGCAGTACTTC. This gives the protein CATRQVSSYEQYF.